Here is one T cell receptor (beta chain) with its context. This clonotype was counted at least ten times. Its antigen target is currently unknown. The input lacks base qualities; no much larger clone sits a single base away. Library preparation employed multiplex PCR. Sequencing was carried out with an Illumina HiSeq 4000. CDR3 regions were amplified by Arm-PCR with iRepertoire HTBI primers to construct TCR beta libraries. Before sequencing, the PCR products went through gel purification. Turning to the authors' computational methods: Gene usage analysis of CDR3 amino acid clonotypes relied on the 60 or so TRBV and about 15 TRBJ segments identified across samples. COPE and FqMerger were used to merge filtered high-quality paired reads into contigs. BLAST was used to align contigs to IMGT TRBV, TRBD and TRBJ reference genes, and CDR3 was defined according to IMGT. Clonotypes above 0.1% frequency were classified as highly expanded clones. Shannon entropy was used to measure repertoire diversity, and the Gini coefficient was used to measure V-J evenness. A clonotype found in more than one individual was treated as public. TCRdb reanalyzed the raw reads on its own, using fastp at Q25 for trimming and MiXCR for clone calling, and kept in-frame beta chains. CDR3 protein sequences are deduplicated, and each keeps its most common genes and DNA. The V and J calls and clone size are TCRdb's, not the authors'. Recorded for this sample are about 540,000 distinct CDR3 sequences; approximately 13% of them occurred a single time. 8% to 10% of the sample is held by the ten biggest clonotypes.

Its CDR3 holds 15 amino acids, cysteine through phenylalanine. Left in the record is the CDR3 DNA by itself, 45 bases read in frame from the first base. V trim: 4 bases; J trim: 4 bases; unmatched bases: 7. CDR1 and CDR2, looked up from the germline V gene, are SGHAT and FQNNGV. These data come from a study of regulatory T cells in long-lasting Graves disease listed by TCRdb under 2021. Study-level background: In the newly diagnosed Graves' disease group, patients had been taking antithyroid drugs for less than 3 months. Peripheral blood TCR sequencing and RNA sequencing compared persistent Graves' disease patients with newly diagnosed Graves' disease patients. The study was registered as a clinical trial and conducted in China. A total of around 33 samples underwent TCR sequencing, from around 13 patients with persistent Graves' disease and 20 or so patients with newly diagnosed Graves' disease. Study-wide conclusions, independent of this receptor: Preferential use of TRBV28, TRBJ1-2 and TRBJ2-5 was observed in persistent disease, whereas TRBV20-1 and TRBJ2-1 were favored in newly diagnosed disease. The study examined only peripheral blood because the primary lesion, thyroid tissue, could not be accessed. More public clonotypes were shared among persistent patients (roughly 3,000) than among newly diagnosed patients (roughly 1,000). Persistent Graves' disease patients showed lower TCR Shannon entropy and fewer highly expanded clones than newly diagnosed patients, suggesting clonal expansion. Sequencing and analysis were restricted to the TCR beta chain. The small sample size was acknowledged by the authors as a limitation that may reduce accuracy.

Explained via the paper, the time point label denotes: newly diagnosed GD, antithyroid drugs for less than 3 months. For both TCR sequencing and RNA sequencing, RNA was extracted from PBMCs in TRIzol. The diagnosis of Graves' disease followed American Thyroid Association guidelines. Recruitment of patients was carried out at an endocrinology department in Xi'an, China. From each patient, approximately 10 milliliters of peripheral blood was collected into an EDTA anticoagulant tube. Ficoll Paque Plus density gradient separation was used to isolate PBMCs, and no further T cell sorting was performed. RNA quality was checked with an Agilent 2100 Bioanalyzer and agarose gel, and concentration with a NanoDrop 2000. The same data also went into a second study, on T cells in Graves' hyperthyroidism and ophthalmopathy. The second study also describes: Stable Graves' hyperthyroidism was defined as no progression to ophthalmopathy during 18 months of follow-up. Hyperthyroidism patients were aged 18 to 65 years and newly diagnosed, with disease duration of less than 2 months. The study excluded patients with uncontrolled infections, other autoimmune diseases, pregnancy or lactation. Diagnoses relied on clinical symptoms, serum thyroxine and TRAb, thyroid ultrasound and orbital computed tomography. For the first round of RT-PCR on the TCR CDR3, the HTBI primer set was used together with the Qiagen OneStep RT-PCR kit. Blood samples also contained most of the expanded thyroid clonotypes (frequency above 0.001), which suggests that blood repertoires may reflect thyroid immune responses. Ophthalmopathy was separated from stable hyperthyroidism by a 13 V-J signature model, with around 88% sensitivity and about 81% specificity obtained in cross-validation and 80%/75% obtained in testing. In validation, the model predicted progression to ophthalmopathy a median of about 5.9 months before onset, with around 70% sensitivity and around 76% specificity. To identify TCR V-J signatures that set the groups apart, the researchers used a discovery cohort of 90 to 100 patients, made up of under 50 with Graves' ophthalmopathy and about 60 with stable Graves' hyperthyroidism. Whether ophthalmopathy could be predicted prospectively was tested in an independent validation cohort made up of roughly 19 hyperthyroidism patients plus 17 patients who later progressed to ophthalmopathy. For training and testing, the 95 to 100 patients in the discovery cohort were randomly divided in a 7:3 ratio. The study also compared thyroid tissue and blood T-cell repertoires from a handful of Graves' hyperthyroidism patients. After sampling, hyperthyroidism patients received methimazole starting at 30 mg daily, and ophthalmopathy patients received high-dose intravenous methylprednisolone. The libraries were constructed in a second round of multiplex PCR and then size-selected and purified. Paired-end sequencing of the libraries was performed with 100 bp reads on an Illumina HiSeq2000. Raw data were processed with SOAPnuke, discarding reads with adapters, uncalled bases, mean Phred below 15, or no exact constant-primer or identifier match. COPE v1.2.5 was used to merge high-quality paired reads, and clonotypes were defined as unique nucleotide sequences. MiTCR v1.1 was used to align clonotypes to the IMGT TRBV, TRBD and TRBJ reference segments. Analysis was restricted to V-J combinations with a frequency above 0.0001, which covered over 98% of repertoires. A TCS score was defined as the ratio of F50 (clonal expansion) to E x V (chaos), with BLOSUM62-based TCRdist applied between CDR3 peptides within each V-J. Welch's t-statistics and random forest reduced around 550 V-J features to roughly 13, which were used in a naive Bayes classifier (R e1071). Sample size was not statistically predetermined, and investigators were not blinded to group allocation. TCR Vbeta CDR3 sequencing of 130 to 150 peripheral blood samples (43 ophthalmopathy, roughly 74 hyperthyroidism and roughly 17 progressor patients) is reported in the paper.

The rearranged segments are TRBV11-2 and TRBJ2-3, and 8 junctional nucleotides match TRBD1. Material: peripheral blood mononuclear cells (PBMCs), obtained at new diagnosis, from a patient treated with antithyroid drugs. This sequence originates from a young man with Graves disease. Donor details come from another sample of the same person, matched by shared clones. The DNA sequence is as follows: TGTGCCAGCAGCTCCGGACAGGGAGCGGCAGATACGCAGTATTTT. This sequence encodes CASSSGQGAADTQYF.